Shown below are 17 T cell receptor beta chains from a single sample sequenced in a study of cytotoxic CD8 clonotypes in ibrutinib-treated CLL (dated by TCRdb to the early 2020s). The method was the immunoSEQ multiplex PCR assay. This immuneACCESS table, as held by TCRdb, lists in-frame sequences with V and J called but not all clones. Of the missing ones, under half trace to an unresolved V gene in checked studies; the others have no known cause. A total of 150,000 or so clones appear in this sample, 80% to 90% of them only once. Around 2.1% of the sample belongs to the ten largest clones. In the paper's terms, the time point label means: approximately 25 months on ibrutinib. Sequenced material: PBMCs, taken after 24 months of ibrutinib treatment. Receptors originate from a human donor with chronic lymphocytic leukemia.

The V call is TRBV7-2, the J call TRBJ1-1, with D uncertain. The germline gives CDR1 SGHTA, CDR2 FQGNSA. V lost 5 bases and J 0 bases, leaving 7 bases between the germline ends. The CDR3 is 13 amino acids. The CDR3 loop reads CASSQQMNTEAFF. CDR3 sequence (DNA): TGTGCCAGCAGCCAACAGATGAACACTGAAGCTTTCTTT.

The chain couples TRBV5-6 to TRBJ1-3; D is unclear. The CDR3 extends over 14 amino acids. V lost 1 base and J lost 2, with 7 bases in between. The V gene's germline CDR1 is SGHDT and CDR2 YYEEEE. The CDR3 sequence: CASSLTGTGNTIYF. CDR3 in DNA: TGTGCCAGCAGCTTGACCGGGACTGGAAACACCATATATTTT. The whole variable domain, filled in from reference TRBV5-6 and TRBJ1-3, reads DAGVTQSPTHLIKTRGQQVTLRCSPKSGHDTVSWYQQALGQGPQFIFQYYEEEERQRGNFPDRFSGHQFPNYSSELNVNALLLGDSALYLCASSLTGTGNTIYFGEGSWLTVV.

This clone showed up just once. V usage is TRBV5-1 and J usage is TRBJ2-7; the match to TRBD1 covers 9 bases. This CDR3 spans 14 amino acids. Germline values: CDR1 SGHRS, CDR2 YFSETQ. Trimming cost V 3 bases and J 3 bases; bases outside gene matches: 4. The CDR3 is CASSSPGQGYEQYF. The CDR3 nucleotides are TGCGCCAGCAGCTCACCGGGACAGGGCTACGAGCAGTACTTC.

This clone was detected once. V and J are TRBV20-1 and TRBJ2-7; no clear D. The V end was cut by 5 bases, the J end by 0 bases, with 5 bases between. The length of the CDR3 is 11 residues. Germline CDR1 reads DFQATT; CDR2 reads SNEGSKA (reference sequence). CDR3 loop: CSALPSYEQYF. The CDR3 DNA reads TGCAGTGCTCTACCCTCCTACGAGCAGTACTTC.

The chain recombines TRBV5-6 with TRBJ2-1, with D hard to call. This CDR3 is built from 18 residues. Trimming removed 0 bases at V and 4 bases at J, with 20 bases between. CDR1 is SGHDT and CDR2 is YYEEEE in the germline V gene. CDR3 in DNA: TGTGCCAGCAGCTTGGACCCCTCCAGACGTCCCCCTTACAATGAGCAGTTCTTC. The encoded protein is CASSLDPSRRPPYNEQFF.

The CDR3 DNA reads TGTGCCATCAGTGGGACAGCCTACGAGCAGTACTTC. This sequence encodes CAISGTAYEQYF. V is TRBV10-3 and J is TRBJ2-7; possibly TRBD1 for D (6 bases). Trimming took off 4 bases at V and 2 bases at J, with 6 bases between the two ends. Germline-derived CDR1 and CDR2 are ENHRY and SYGVKD. The CDR3 is 12 amino acids.

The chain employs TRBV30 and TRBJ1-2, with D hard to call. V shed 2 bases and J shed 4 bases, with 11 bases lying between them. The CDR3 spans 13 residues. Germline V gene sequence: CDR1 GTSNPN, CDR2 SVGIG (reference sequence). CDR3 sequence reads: CAWSIGPGYGYTF. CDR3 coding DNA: TGTGCCTGGAGTATAGGGCCTGGCTATGGCTACACCTTC. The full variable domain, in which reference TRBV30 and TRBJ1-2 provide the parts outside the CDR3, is SQTIHQWPATLVQPVGSPLSLECTVEGTSNPNLYWYRQAAGRGLQLLFYSVGIGQISSEVPQNLSASRPQDRQFILSSKKLLLSDSGFYLCAWSIGPGYGYTFGSGTRLTVV.

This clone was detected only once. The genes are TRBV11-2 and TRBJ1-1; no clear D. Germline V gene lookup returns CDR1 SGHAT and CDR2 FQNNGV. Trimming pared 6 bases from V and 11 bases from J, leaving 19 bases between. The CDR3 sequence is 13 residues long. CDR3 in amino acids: CASRRSNSQGAFF. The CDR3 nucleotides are TGTGCCAGCAGACGTTCAAACTCGCAAGGCGCTTTCTTT.

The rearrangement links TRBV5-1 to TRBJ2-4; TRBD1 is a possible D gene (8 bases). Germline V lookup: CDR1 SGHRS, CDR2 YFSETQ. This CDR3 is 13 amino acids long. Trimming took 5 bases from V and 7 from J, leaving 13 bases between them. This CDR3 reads CASRQGEGNIQYF. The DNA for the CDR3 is TGCGCCAGCAGACAGGGGGAGGGGAACATTCAGTACTTC.

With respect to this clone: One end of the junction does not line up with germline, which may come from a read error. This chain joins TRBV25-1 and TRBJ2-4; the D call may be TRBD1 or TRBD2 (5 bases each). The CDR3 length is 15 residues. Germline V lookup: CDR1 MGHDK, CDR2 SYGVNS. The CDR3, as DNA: TGTGCCAGCAGTGCGTCAGGGCTAGCCAAAAACATTCGGTACTTC. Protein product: CASSASGLAKNIRYF.

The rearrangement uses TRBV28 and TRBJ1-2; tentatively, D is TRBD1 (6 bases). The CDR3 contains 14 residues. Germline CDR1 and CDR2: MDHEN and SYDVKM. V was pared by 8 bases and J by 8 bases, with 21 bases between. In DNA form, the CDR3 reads TGTGCCAGCGTTCCCGGGGGGGGCGCGCGGGGCTACACCTTC. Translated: CASVPGGGARGYTF.

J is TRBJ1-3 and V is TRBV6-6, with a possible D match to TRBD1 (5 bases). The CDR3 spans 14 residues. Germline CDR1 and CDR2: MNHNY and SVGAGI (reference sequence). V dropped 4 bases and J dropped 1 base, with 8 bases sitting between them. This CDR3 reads CASSLQGSGNTIYF. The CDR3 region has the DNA TGTGCCAGCAGTTTGCAGGGATCTGGAAACACCATATATTTT.

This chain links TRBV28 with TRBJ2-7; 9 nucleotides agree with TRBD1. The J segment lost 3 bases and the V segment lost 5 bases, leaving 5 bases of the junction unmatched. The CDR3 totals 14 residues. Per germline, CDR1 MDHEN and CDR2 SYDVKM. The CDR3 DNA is TGTGCCAGCAGTCTCCGGGACAGGGACTACGAGCAGTACTTC. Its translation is CASSLRDRDYEQYF.

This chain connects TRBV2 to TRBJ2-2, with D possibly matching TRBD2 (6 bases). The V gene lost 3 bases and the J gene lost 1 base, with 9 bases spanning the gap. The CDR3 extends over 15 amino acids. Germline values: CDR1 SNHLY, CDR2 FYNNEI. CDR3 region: CASSEEGRNTGELFF. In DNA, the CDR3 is TGTGCCAGCAGTGAGGAGGGCCGGAACACCGGGGAGCTGTTTTTT.

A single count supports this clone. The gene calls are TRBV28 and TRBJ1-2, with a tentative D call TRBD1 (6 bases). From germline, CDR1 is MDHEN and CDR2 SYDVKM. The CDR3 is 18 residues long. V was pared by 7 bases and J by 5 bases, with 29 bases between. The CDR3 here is CASKQGGLGGSRFYGYTF. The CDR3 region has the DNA TGTGCCAGCAAACAAGGGGGTTTGGGGGGTTCAAGGTTTTATGGCTACACCTTC.

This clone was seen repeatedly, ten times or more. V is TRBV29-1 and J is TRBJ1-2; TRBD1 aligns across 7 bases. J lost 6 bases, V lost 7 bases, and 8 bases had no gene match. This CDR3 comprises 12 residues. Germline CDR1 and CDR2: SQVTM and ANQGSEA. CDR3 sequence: CSGRTGEDGYTF. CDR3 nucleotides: TGCAGCGGTAGGACAGGAGAAGATGGCTACACCTTC.

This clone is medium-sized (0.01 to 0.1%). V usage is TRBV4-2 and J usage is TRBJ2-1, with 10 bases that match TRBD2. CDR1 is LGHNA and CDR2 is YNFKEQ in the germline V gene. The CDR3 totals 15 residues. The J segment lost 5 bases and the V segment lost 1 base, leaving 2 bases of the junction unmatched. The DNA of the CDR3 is TGTGCCAGCAGCCAAGGTAGCGGGGGGCACAATGAGCAGTTCTTC. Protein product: CASSQGSGGHNEQFF.